This TCR beta chain stems from a study of cytomegalovirus exposure and HLA in healthy donors. Study-level points and caveats: The study flagged approximately 180 TCR beta chains as cytomegalovirus-associated. Rare TCR sequences predominated, though certain public TCRs were found in many donors.

A remark on this clone: Its antigen is undetermined.

The data were produced by immunoSEQ multiplex PCR, yet TCRdb's version contains in-frame clones alone and is incomplete. Here the sample spans tens of thousands of clones, 89% being singletons. Germline V gives CDR1 LNHDA, CDR2 SQIVND (reference sequence). The CDR3 is 14 amino acids. V dropped 5 bases and J dropped 3; count of bases not matched to a gene: 5. The chain is built from TRBV19 and TRBJ2-7, with 9 bases that match TRBD2. This sequence originates from a young woman in good health and CMV-seronegative. Sequencing was carried out using PBMCs. The CDR3 nucleotides read TGTGCCAGTAGTGTTAGCGGGGGAATCTACGAGCAGTACTTC. Its translation: CASSVSGGIYEQYF.